The 30 T cell receptor beta chains below were found in one sample sequenced in a study of human T cells and chemical hapten exposure. Unique molecular identifiers were attached to individual cDNA molecules during library preparation. TCRdb reprocessed the reads with MiXCR, giving one entry per CDR3 protein. The sample yields around 120,000 distinct CDR3 sequences, more than 8.5% seen once. Total RNA came from unfractionated whole blood. Source material: whole blood. The receptor set was obtained from a human donor in good health. Some clones in this sample may be carry-over from other donors' samples.

In its sample, this clonotype was seen a few times. This chain joins TRBV20-1 and TRBJ2-7; D may be TRBD2 (5 bases). Germline V gene lookup returns CDR1 DFQATT and CDR2 SNEGSKA (reference sequence). The CDR3 sequence is 16 residues long. V dropped 3 bases and J dropped 2 bases, with 20 bases sitting between them. As DNA, the CDR3 is TGCAGTGCTAGGGACTTTTGGGGAGATGATACCTACGAGCAGTACTTC. This sequence encodes CSARDFWGDDTYEQYF.

This clonotype was counted ten times or more. The V call is TRBV9, the J call TRBJ1-1; possibly TRBD1 for D (5 bases). Deletions cut 4 bases from V and 1 base from J, with 11 bases between. CDR1 and CDR2 from the germline V gene are SGDLS and YYNGEE. The CDR3 covers 14 residues. In nucleotides, the CDR3 is TGTGCCAGCAGCCCATTGGGGGGGAACACTGAAGCTTTCTTT. Its translation is CASSPLGGNTEAFF.

The chain joins TRBV12-3 or TRBV12-4 to TRBJ2-5; 8 bases are shared with TRBD1. With 6 bases clipped from V and 1 base from J, the junction kept 7 bases outside the gene matches. This CDR3 comprises 15 residues. In DNA form, the CDR3 reads TGTGCCAGCAGCCCATCGGGGACAGGCCAAGAGACCCAGTACTTC. It is translated as CASSPSGTGQETQYF.

In this sample, this clonotype turned up a few times. The chain joins TRBV25-1 to TRBJ2-7; TRBD1 aligns across 9 bases. Germline lookup yields CDR1 MGHDK and CDR2 SYGVNS. V shed 11 bases and J 3 bases; nucleotides not matched to a gene: 8. This CDR3 has 13 amino acids. The CDR3 nucleotides are TGTGCCTCATTCCGGGACAGGGTCTACGAGCAGTACTTC. Amino acids: CASFRDRVYEQYF.

The table lists this clonotype with a few counts. The J gene is TRBJ2-7, the V gene TRBV4-3, with TRBD1 as a possible D gene (7 bases). Germline values: CDR1 LGHNA, CDR2 YSLEER. The V gene lost 5 bases and the J gene lost 3 bases, with 11 bases spanning the gap. CDR3 length: 13 amino acids. The CDR3 protein is CASSAGQNYEQYF. The DNA for the CDR3 is TGCGCCAGCAGCGCGGGACAGAACTACGAGCAGTACTTC.

This clonotype was seen a few times. The chain is built from TRBV6-5 and TRBJ2-1; tentatively, D is TRBD1 (6 bases). CDR3 length: 17 amino acids. V was trimmed by 0 bases and J by 7 bases, leaving 19 bases between them. The germline V gene encodes CDR1 MNHEY and CDR2 SVGAGI. The CDR3 DNA reads TGTGCCAGCAGTTACTCGCCCCCGAGGACAGTCCGTAATGAGCAGTTCTTC. Translation: CASSYSPPRTVRNEQFF.

This clonotype was observed a handful of times. The CDR3 DNA reads TGTGCCAGCTTAGAACAGGGTTGGAACACCGGGGAGCTGTTTTTT. As protein: CASLEQGWNTGELFF. The V and J genes are TRBV12-3 or TRBV12-4 and TRBJ2-2; D may be TRBD1 (6 bases). V lost 8 bases and J 1 base, leaving 14 bases between the germline ends. The CDR3 loop spans 15 amino acids.

This clonotype appeared many times. V and J are TRBV4-2 and TRBJ2-7; TRBD2 is a possible D gene (6 bases). The CDR3 is made up of 15 amino acids. Germline CDR1 reads LGHNA; CDR2 reads YNFKEQ. The ends were cut back, 1 base at V and 1 base at J, with 11 bases in the middle. CDR3 bases: TGTGCCAGCAGCCAAGCTCGGGACTCTTCCTACGAGCAGTACTTC. It specifies CASSQARDSSYEQYF.

Ten or more counts support this clonotype. The genes are TRBV10-3 and TRBJ1-4, with unresolved D. V dropped 6 bases and J dropped 8 bases, with 16 bases sitting between them. This CDR3 region has 14 residues. Germline CDR1 ENHRY, CDR2 SYGVKD. This CDR3 reads CAIRPDSTGEKLFF. The CDR3 DNA reads as TGTGCCATCAGGCCTGACTCGACGGGGGAAAAACTGTTTTTT.

The chain couples TRBV27 to TRBJ2-1; D gene ambiguous. There are 13 residues in the CDR3. Germline V gene sequence: CDR1 MNHEY, CDR2 SMNVEV (reference sequence). V lost 2 bases and J 2 bases, leaving 4 bases between the germline ends. The CDR3 nucleotides read TGTGCCAGCAGTTTAAGGGCCTACAATGAGCAGTTCTTC. Its protein is CASSLRAYNEQFF.

This clonotype was counted ten times or more. CDR3 DNA: TGCGCCAGCAGTAGTGGGACAGGGAATAATCAGCCCCAGCATTTT. Translated: CASSSGTGNNQPQHF. This chain links TRBV4-1 with TRBJ1-5; 9 nucleotides align to TRBD1. Germline CDR1 and CDR2: MGHRA and YSYEKL. J was trimmed by 4 bases and V by 6 bases; bases with no gene match: 7. The CDR3 is 15 residues long.

This clonotype was seen at least ten times. This chain uses TRBV14 with TRBJ2-3; a weak D match, TRBD1 (6 bases). The CDR3 is 15 amino acids. Deletions cut 0 bases from V and 5 bases from J, with 12 bases between. Germline CDR1 is SGHDN and CDR2 is FVKESK. Written as DNA, the CDR3 is TGTGCCAGCAGCCAAGATCAGGGGTGGATAGATACGCAGTATTTT. Protein product: CASSQDQGWIDTQYF. The entire variable domain, with the rest obtained from reference TRBV14 and TRBJ2-3, is as follows: EAGVTQFPSHSVIEKGQTVTLRCDPISGHDNLYWYRRVMGKEIKFLLHFVKESKQDESGMPNNRFLAERTGGTYSTLKVQPAELEDSGVYFCASSQDQGWIDTQYFGPGTRLTVL.

This chain joins TRBV20-1 and TRBJ2-2; either TRBD1 or TRBD2 may fit D (6 bases each). Germline V lookup: CDR1 DFQATT, CDR2 SNEGSKA (reference sequence). V was pared by 3 bases and J by 6 bases, with 20 bases between. This CDR3 region has 16 residues. For the CDR3, the DNA is TGCAGTGCTAGCGGGCTGAGGGTGGGGGGCGCCGGGGAGCTGTTTTTT. Residues: CSASGLRVGGAGELFF.

This clonotype occurred many times. V and J are TRBV7-9 and TRBJ2-5; TRBD1 matches 9 bases. The J segment lost 2 bases and the V segment lost 4 bases, leaving 5 bases of the junction unmatched. Germline V gives CDR1 SEHNR, CDR2 FQNEAQ (reference sequence). CDR3 length equals 15 residues. This chain's CDR3 is CASSSGTGSQETQYF. In DNA, the CDR3 is TGTGCCAGCAGCTCCGGGACAGGGAGTCAAGAGACCCAGTACTTC.

This clonotype was seen at least ten times. The V gene is TRBV6-2 or TRBV6-3, the J gene TRBJ1-2; no clear D gene. This CDR3 spans 13 amino acids. Germline CDR1 reads MNHEY; CDR2 reads SVGEGT. V was shortened by 5 bases and J by 8 bases, with 15 bases between the two germline ends. The CDR3 loop reads CASSLRGTIGYTF. The CDR3 DNA sequence: TGTGCCAGCAGTCTTCGGGGTACAATAGGCTACACCTTC.

This clonotype showed up just a few times. This chain uses TRBV3-1 with TRBJ2-1; 8 bases line up with TRBD1. This CDR3 region has 14 residues. Losses at the gene ends were 4 bases for V and 6 bases for J; bases not matched to a gene: 5. Germline loops: CDR1 LGHDT, CDR2 YNNKEL (reference sequence). CDR3 sequence (DNA): TGTGCCAGCAGCCCCCACGGGACAGGCAATGAGCAGTTCTTC. It is translated as CASSPHGTGNEQFF.

This clonotype has just a few counts. The J gene is TRBJ1-4, the V gene TRBV10-3, with 7 bases lining up with TRBD1. From germline, CDR1 is ENHRY and CDR2 SYGVKD. The CDR3 covers 13 residues. With V trimmed by 5 bases and J by 5 bases, 2 bases remained unmatched. CDR3 DNA: TGTGCCATCAGTCCGGGACAGAATGAAAAACTGTTTTTT. This sequence encodes CAISPGQNEKLFF.

This clonotype occurred a few times. The V call is TRBV12-3 or TRBV12-4, the J call TRBJ2-1; 11 bases agree with TRBD2. J was trimmed by 7 bases and V by 5 bases; bases with no gene match: 10. The CDR3 consists of 16 residues. The chain's CDR3 is CASSMPTSGVRNEQFF. CDR3 nucleotides: TGTGCCAGCAGTATGCCGACTAGCGGGGTCCGTAATGAGCAGTTCTTC.

V is TRBV12-3 or TRBV12-4 and J is TRBJ2-7; 12 bases are shared with TRBD1. V gave up 5 bases and J gave up 0 bases; unmatched junction bases: 5. The CDR3 covers 16 residues. This CDR3 is CASSLGTGGYSYEQYF. CDR3 sequence (DNA): TGTGCCAGCAGTCTCGGGACAGGGGGCTACTCCTACGAGCAGTACTTC.

The chain joins TRBV3-1 to TRBJ2-3; D is possibly TRBD1 (6 bases). The CDR3 is made up of 18 amino acids. V lost 0 bases and J lost 2, with 18 bases in between. Germline CDR1 LGHDT, CDR2 YNNKEL (reference sequence). CDR3 bases: TGTGCCAGCAGCCAAGACCAGACAGGTTTGGACCCCACAGATACGCAGTATTTT. It codes for CASSQDQTGLDPTDTQYF.

This clonotype was seen a few times. V and J are TRBV6-2 or TRBV6-3 and TRBJ2-1; TRBD2 matches at 8 bases. V shed 6 bases, J shed 4 bases, and the junction held 8 bases outside the gene matches. The CDR3 contains 15 residues. Per germline, CDR1 MNHEY and CDR2 SVGEGT. CDR3 sequence (DNA): TGTGCCAGCAGCGAAGGAGCGGGGGATTACAATGAGCAGTTCTTC. Its protein product is CASSEGAGDYNEQFF.

Of note for this clonotype: No conserved phenylalanine or tryptophan ends this CDR3, so it is likely a read error. V gene TRBV3-1 combines with J gene TRBJ2-3; D might be TRBD2 (6 bases). The CDR3 sequence is 16 residues long. The V and J ends lost 2 bases and 2 bases respectively, with 14 bases between them. CDR1 is LGHDT and CDR2 is YNNKEL in the germline V gene (reference sequence). CDR3 loop: CASSQISGSHTDTQYS. The CDR3 nucleotides read TGTGCCAGCAGCCAAATCTCCGGGAGTCACACAGATACGCAGTATTCT.

This clonotype has at least ten counts. This chain's CDR3 is CASSATGSDQPQHF. The DNA for the CDR3 is TGTGCCAGCAGCGCGACAGGTTCTGATCAGCCCCAGCATTTT. V usage is TRBV3-1 and J usage is TRBJ1-5; D might be TRBD1 (6 bases). V was pared by 5 bases and J by 5 bases, with 13 bases between. The V gene's germline CDR1 is LGHDT and CDR2 YNNKEL (reference sequence). The CDR3 consists of 14 residues.

In this sample, this clonotype turned up a few times. This chain joins TRBV20-1 and TRBJ2-3; 9 bases align to TRBD2. There are 17 residues in the CDR3. CDR1 is DFQATT and CDR2 is SNEGSKA in the germline V gene (reference sequence). The ends lost 0 bases at V and 2 bases at J; junction bases unmatched: 9. The CDR3 sequence is CSARDWASGTNTDTQYF. The CDR3 bases are TGCAGTGCTAGAGATTGGGCTAGCGGGACTAACACAGATACGCAGTATTTT.

This clonotype was counted a few times. The V and J genes are TRBV18 and TRBJ2-7; D may be TRBD2 (5 bases). Trimming cost V 6 bases and J 6 bases, with 12 bases left between them. CDR1 is KGHSH and CDR2 is LQKENI in the germline V gene. CDR3 size: 12 residues. This CDR3 reads CASSINAGEQYF. The CDR3 bases are TGTGCCAGCTCTATTAATGCGGGCGAGCAGTACTTC.

A few counts support this clonotype. The chain has TRBV28 and TRBJ2-4; a weak D match, TRBD2 (5 bases). Germline CDR1 reads MDHEN; CDR2 reads SYDVKM. This CDR3 contains 14 residues. The V and J ends lost 4 bases and 9 bases respectively, with 16 bases between them. CDR3 protein: CASSSRTGIAIQYF. In DNA form, the CDR3 reads TGTGCCAGCAGTTCGCGGACGGGAATTGCCATTCAGTACTTC.

This clonotype has ten or more counts. V gene TRBV29-1 combines with J gene TRBJ2-1; D tentatively reads TRBD1 or TRBD2 (5 bases each). There are 14 residues in the CDR3. Trimming pared 7 bases from V and 3 bases from J, leaving 16 bases between. Germline V gives CDR1 SQVTM, CDR2 ANQGSEA. As DNA, the CDR3 is TGCAGCGATACGGGACGAGGGTTCTACAATGAGCAGTTCTTC. It encodes CSDTGRGFYNEQFF.

This clonotype was seen more than once but under ten times. The chain employs TRBV27 and TRBJ1-1; D is uncertain. The CDR3 runs to 13 residues. The ends were cut back, 2 bases at V and 2 bases at J, with 6 bases in the middle. Germline V gives CDR1 MNHEY, CDR2 SMNVEV (reference sequence). The DNA for the CDR3 is TGTGCCAGCAGTTTAGGCAAAAACACTGAAGCTTTCTTT. It translates to CASSLGKNTEAFF.

This clonotype has more than one count but fewer than ten. V usage is TRBV10-3 and J usage is TRBJ1-1, with D perhaps TRBD1 (5 bases). The CDR3 sequence is 17 residues long. Trimming removed 0 bases from V and 0 bases from J, with 14 bases in between. Germline CDR1 and CDR2: ENHRY and SYGVKD. The CDR3 coding sequence is TGTGCCATCAGTGAGTCGAGACAGTCCGTCATGAACACTGAAGCTTTCTTT. As protein: CAISESRQSVMNTEAFF.

V gene TRBV7-2 combines with J gene TRBJ1-6; 9 bases are shared with TRBD1. Trimming cost V 7 bases and J 0 bases; bases outside gene matches: 4. Looked up from germline, CDR1 is SGHTA and CDR2 is FQGNSA. The CDR3 runs to 16 residues. CDR3 sequence reads: CASKQGATSYNSPLHF. CDR3 DNA: TGTGCCAGCAAACAGGGGGCGACCTCCTATAATTCACCCCTCCACTTT.